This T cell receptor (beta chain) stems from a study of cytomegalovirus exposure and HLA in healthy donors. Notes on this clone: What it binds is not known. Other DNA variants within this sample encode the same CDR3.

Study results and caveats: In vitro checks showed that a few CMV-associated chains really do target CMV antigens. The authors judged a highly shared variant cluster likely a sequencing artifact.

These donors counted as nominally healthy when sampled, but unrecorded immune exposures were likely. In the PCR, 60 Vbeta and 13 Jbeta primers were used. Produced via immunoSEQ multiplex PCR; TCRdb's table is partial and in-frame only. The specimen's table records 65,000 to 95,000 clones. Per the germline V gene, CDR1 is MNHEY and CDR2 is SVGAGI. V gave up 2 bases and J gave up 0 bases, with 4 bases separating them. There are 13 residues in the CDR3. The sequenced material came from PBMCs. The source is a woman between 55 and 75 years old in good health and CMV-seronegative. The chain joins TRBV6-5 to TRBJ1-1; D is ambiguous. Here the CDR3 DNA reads TGTGCCAGCAGTTACCTACTGAACACTGAAGCTTTCTTT. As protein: CASSYLLNTEAFF.